The 12 T cell receptor beta chains presented below share a single source sample, sequenced in a study of blood T cell repertoires in COVID-19. Profiling relied on immunoSEQ multiplex PCR, and the TCRdb table lists in-frame clones only, not all of them. The sample has some 70,000 clones, 88% seen once. Sequencing was carried out using peripheral blood. The receptors originated from a woman in her sixties or seventies with COVID-19, enrolled during active disease.

The chain couples TRBV19 to TRBJ2-7; D gene ambiguous. Germline CDR1 LNHDA, CDR2 SQIVND (reference sequence). CDR3 length equals 14 residues. V was trimmed by 5 bases and J by 0 bases, leaving 11 bases between them. This chain's CDR3 is CASSLILDSYEQYF. The CDR3 coding sequence is TGTGCCAGTAGTCTAATATTAGACTCCTACGAGCAGTACTTC.

The CDR3 DNA sequence: TGTGCCAGCAGCTTGACTAGCGGGGGGGTCAATGAGCAGTTCTTC. Its translation: CASSLTSGGVNEQFF. This chain links TRBV5-4 with TRBJ2-1, with TRBD2 matching 13 bases. Trimming at V came to 1 base and at J to 6 bases, leaving 1 base not matched to a gene. Germline V CDR1 and CDR2: SGHNT, YYREEE (reference sequence). The CDR3 contains 15 residues.

The rearrangement joins TRBV4-2 to TRBJ2-5; D may be TRBD2 (6 bases). Germline CDR1 and CDR2: LGHNA and YNFKEQ. CDR3 size: 15 residues. V lost 4 bases and J lost 5, with 17 bases in between. CDR3 sequence reads: CASSPRGGEWETQYF. In nucleotides, the CDR3 is TGTGCCAGCAGCCCCCGGGGCGGGGAATGGGAGACCCAGTACTTC.

This rearrangement joins TRBV19 to TRBJ2-7, with 7 bases aligning to TRBD1. The V and J ends lost 5 bases and 3 bases, in that order; junction bases with no gene match: 7. Germline CDR1 reads LNHDA; CDR2 reads SQIVND (reference sequence). The CDR3 is made up of 14 amino acids. CDR3 nucleotide sequence: TGTGCCAGTAGTTCGGCAGGGGGTATCTACGAGCAGTACTTC. Translation: CASSSAGGIYEQYF.

The chain joins TRBV9 to TRBJ1-5; 9 bases are shared with TRBD1. This CDR3 is built from 15 residues. Germline V gives CDR1 SGDLS, CDR2 YYNGEE. With 3 bases clipped from V and 4 bases from J, the junction kept 5 bases outside the gene matches. CDR3 nucleotide sequence: TGTGCCAGCAGCGCCGGACAGGGGTATAATCAGCCCCAGCATTTT. Translating gives CASSAGQGYNQPQHF.

The chain is built from TRBV6-5 and TRBJ1-1; unclear D gene. Germline values: CDR1 MNHEY, CDR2 SVGAGI. V was trimmed by 2 bases and J by 4 bases, leaving 11 bases between them. This CDR3 contains 14 residues. Here the CDR3 DNA reads TGTGCCAGCAGTTACGCCAGACTGGCCACTGAAGCTTTCTTT. The encoded protein is CASSYARLATEAFF.

This chain links TRBV29-1 with TRBJ2-5, with TRBD1 matching over 10 bases. The trim removed 3 bases at V and 2 bases at J, leaving 6 bases unmatched. Germline CDR1 SQVTM, CDR2 ANQGSEA. The CDR3 has 15 residues. Here the CDR3 DNA reads TGCAGCGTTGATATTGAGGACAGGGGGCAAGAGACCCAGTACTTC. The encoded protein is CSVDIEDRGQETQYF.

CDR3 in amino acids: CASRRGQGKTGELFF. The CDR3, as DNA: TGTGCCAGCAGACGCGGGCAGGGGAAAACCGGGGAGCTGTTTTTT. The J gene is TRBJ2-2, the V gene TRBV7-8, with D possibly being TRBD1 (6 bases). Germline CDR1 reads SGHVS; CDR2 reads FQNEAQ. The CDR3 has 15 amino acids. Trimming left V 6 bases short and J 5 bases short, with 16 bases between. Filled out from reference TRBV7-8 and TRBJ2-2, the complete variable domain reads GAGVSQSPRYKVAKRGQDVALRCDPISGHVSLFWYQQALGQGPEFLTYFQNEAQLDKSGLPSDRFFAERPEGSVSTLKIQRTQQEDSAVYLCASRRGQGKTGELFFGEGSRLTVL.

V is TRBV27 and J is TRBJ2-1, with D hard to call. V lost 3 bases to trimming and J lost 2 bases, with 8 bases between them. The germline V gene has CDR1 MNHEY and CDR2 SMNVEV (reference sequence). The CDR3 loop spans 14 amino acids. Here the CDR3 reads CASSLSDTYNEQFF. The CDR3 coding sequence is TGTGCCAGCAGTTTGAGCGATACCTACAATGAGCAGTTCTTC.

This clone came up a few times. The V and J genes are TRBV27 and TRBJ2-7; TRBD2 matches at 9 bases. Germline V gene data show CDR1 as MNHEY and CDR2 as SMNVEV (reference sequence). Trimming cost V 7 bases and J 4 bases; bases outside gene matches: 11. CDR3 length equals 15 residues. CDR3 in amino acids: CASKGGASGTYEQYF. DNA of the CDR3: TGTGCCAGCAAGGGCGGGGCTAGCGGGACGTACGAGCAGTACTTC.

The V call is TRBV28, the J call TRBJ1-1; TRBD1 might be the D (5 bases). The CDR3 covers 14 residues. Germline V gives CDR1 MDHEN, CDR2 SYDVKM. With 3 bases removed from V and 7 bases from J, the gap between germline ends came to 15 bases. The CDR3 sequence is CASSFPREVNEAFF. The CDR3 bases are TGTGCCAGCAGTTTTCCCAGGGAGGTTAATGAAGCTTTCTTT.

This chain connects TRBV29-1 to TRBJ2-5; D might be TRBD1 (7 bases). From germline, CDR1 is SQVTM and CDR2 ANQGSEA. Trimming stripped 3 bases from V and 5 bases from J, with 13 bases between. This CDR3 is 13 amino acids long. CDR3 DNA sequence: TGCAGCGTTGAGGAGGGGGCAGGGGAGACCCAGTACTTC. Protein: CSVEEGAGETQYF.